One sample yielded the 14 T cell receptor beta chains listed below, sequenced in a study of regulatory T cells in long-lasting Graves disease. Relying on iRepertoire HTBI primers and Arm-PCR of CDR3 regions, the team built TCR beta libraries. From the multiplex PCR reads, TCRdb called clonotypes with MiXCR, one entry per CDR3 protein. The repertoire consists of roughly 430,000 distinct CDR3 sequences, with roughly 23% occurring once and the leading ten covering roughly an eighth. As to time point: persistent/refractory GD, antithyroid drugs over 5 years with positive TRAb. Making the TCR library involved RNA that had been extracted from PBMCs. The sequenced sample was peripheral blood mononuclear cells (PBMCs), obtained when the disease was refractory, from a patient treated with antithyroid drugs. The receptors derive from a female donor with Graves disease.

This clonotype was seen more than once but under ten times. The chain joins TRBV25-1 to TRBJ1-5, with 7 bases aligning to TRBD1. Germline CDR1 and CDR2: MGHDK and SYGVNS. The CDR3 is 16 amino acids. Trimming at V came to 0 bases and at J to 5 bases, leaving 7 bases not matched to a gene. This CDR3 is CASSEYPDRSYQPQHF. CDR3 nucleotides: TGTGCCAGCAGTGAATACCCGGACAGGAGCTATCAGCCCCAGCATTTT.

This clonotype has a count of ten or more. This rearrangement joins TRBV7-9 to TRBJ2-5; 8 bases are a match to TRBD2. This CDR3 contains 15 residues. V gave up 5 bases and J gave up 2 bases; unmatched junction bases: 7. Germline lookup yields CDR1 SEHNR and CDR2 FQNEAQ (reference sequence). The CDR3 sequence: CASSRRLAGQETQYF. DNA for the CDR3: TGTGCCAGCAGCCGACGGTTAGCGGGGCAAGAGACCCAGTACTTC.

V is TRBV20-1 and J is TRBJ2-1, with TRBD2 matching over 7 bases. Germline V CDR1 and CDR2: DFQATT, SNEGSKA (reference sequence). The CDR3 length is 14 residues. The V gene end was trimmed by 7 bases and the J gene end by 0 bases; junction bases not matched to a gene: 6. CDR3 loop: CSGSGPTSYNEQFF. Written as DNA, the CDR3 is TGCAGTGGTAGCGGGCCGACCTCCTACAATGAGCAGTTCTTC.

This clonotype was seen a handful of times. The chain employs TRBV2 and TRBJ2-3, with D uncertain. The CDR3 totals 13 residues. The V end lost 6 bases, the J end lost 4 bases, and 11 bases lay between the germline ends. CDR1 is SNHLY and CDR2 is FYNNEI in the germline V gene. CDR3 bases: TGTGCCAGCAGGTGGCCAGACGCAGATACGCAGTATTTT. Its protein product is CASRWPDADTQYF.

The chain's CDR3 is CASSPPVLSWETQYF. The CDR3 DNA reads as TGTGCCAGCTCACCACCGGTGCTTAGTTGGGAGACCCAGTACTTC. The rearrangement joins TRBV18 to TRBJ2-5; no reliable D call. Trimming took off 0 bases at V and 5 bases at J, with 13 bases between the two ends. The germline CDR1 and CDR2 sequences are KGHSH and LQKENI. The CDR3 runs 15 residues.

The chain carries TRBV7-6 and TRBJ2-5; 10 positions match TRBD2. Germline V CDR1 and CDR2: SGHVS, FNYEAQ. J was trimmed by 4 bases and V by 1 base; bases with no gene match: 3. The CDR3 extends over 15 amino acids. CDR3 loop: CASSLVSSGGETQYF. As DNA, the CDR3 is TGTGCCAGCAGCTTAGTGTCTAGCGGGGGAGAGACCCAGTACTTC.

The sample holds many counts of this clonotype. This chain connects TRBV18 to TRBJ2-5; D might be TRBD2 (6 bases). The CDR3 loop spans 15 amino acids. Germline V lookup: CDR1 KGHSH, CDR2 LQKENI. Between the trimmed V and J ends, which lost 1 base and 3 bases, there was a span of 12 bases. Here the CDR3 reads CASSPQQGRKETQYF. For the CDR3, the DNA is TGTGCCAGCTCACCACAACAAGGGAGGAAAGAGACCCAGTACTTC.

This clonotype was picked up many times. The V gene is TRBV6-1, the J gene TRBJ2-5, with no clear D. V was shortened by 9 bases and J by 2 bases, with 7 bases between the two germline ends. Germline V gives CDR1 MNHNS, CDR2 SASEGT. CDR3 length: 11 residues. In DNA form, the CDR3 reads TGTGCCAGTCACGGACAAGAGACCCAGTACTTC. Protein sequence: CASHGQETQYF.

Concerning this clonotype: With a much larger clone just one base away, this may be a read error. Here the CDR3 reads CASSAPGLAREQYF. CDR3 nucleotide sequence: TGTGCCAGCAGTGCCCCGGGACTAGCTCGGGAGCAGTACTTC. The chain uses TRBV28 and TRBJ2-7; TRBD2 agrees at 9 bases. Per germline, CDR1 MDHEN and CDR2 SYDVKM. The CDR3 has 14 residues. Unmatched junction bases numbered 9, after V lost 5 bases and J lost 7 bases.

This clonotype was seen at least ten times. The V gene is TRBV20-1, the J gene TRBJ1-2; no definite D call. In germline, CDR1 is DFQATT, CDR2 SNEGSKA (reference sequence). Deletions cut 3 bases from V and 2 bases from J, with 7 bases between. The CDR3 covers 12 residues. The CDR3: CSASSLNYGYTF. The CDR3 nucleotides read TGCAGTGCTAGTAGTCTAAACTATGGCTACACCTTC.

CDR3 nucleotide sequence: TGTGCCAGCAGTTCTAGCGGGACGGTCACCGGGGAGCTGTTTTTT. It encodes CASSSSGTVTGELFF. This sequence joins TRBV28 and TRBJ2-2; TRBD2 agrees at 9 bases. Germline CDR1 is MDHEN and CDR2 is SYDVKM. The V gene end was trimmed by 4 bases and the J gene end by 4 bases; junction bases not matched to a gene: 4. The CDR3 has 15 residues.

This clonotype has a handful of counts. The rearrangement uses TRBV19 and TRBJ1-1, with 8 bases identical to TRBD1. This CDR3 has 14 amino acids. The J segment lost 6 bases and the V segment lost 6 bases, leaving 9 bases of the junction unmatched. Germline CDR1 and CDR2: LNHDA and SQIVND (reference sequence). This CDR3 reads CASRIPGGFSEAFF. In DNA form, the CDR3 reads TGTGCCAGTAGGATACCAGGGGGCTTTTCTGAAGCTTTCTTT.

Only a few counts were recorded for this clonotype. The chain couples TRBV4-1 to TRBJ2-7, with a weak D call TRBD2 (6 bases). Trimming took 4 bases from V and 3 from J, leaving 19 bases between them. The CDR3 has 16 amino acids. CDR1 and CDR2 (germline): MGHRA, YSYEKL. CDR3 sequence: CASSLQEGRTHYEQYF. The CDR3 coding sequence is TGCGCCAGCAGCCTACAGGAGGGACGGACACACTACGAGCAGTACTTC.

Note on this clonotype: Mismatch with germline at one junction end may stem from a read error. This rearrangement joins TRBV4-1 to TRBJ1-2; 7 positions agree with TRBD1. This CDR3 has 16 amino acids. Germline assignment: CDR1 MGHRA and CDR2 YSYEKL. CDR3 DNA sequence: TGCGCCGGCAGCCCCCGAGCAACAGGGGTTGAGGATGGCTACACCTTC. This encodes CAGSPRATGVEDGYTF.